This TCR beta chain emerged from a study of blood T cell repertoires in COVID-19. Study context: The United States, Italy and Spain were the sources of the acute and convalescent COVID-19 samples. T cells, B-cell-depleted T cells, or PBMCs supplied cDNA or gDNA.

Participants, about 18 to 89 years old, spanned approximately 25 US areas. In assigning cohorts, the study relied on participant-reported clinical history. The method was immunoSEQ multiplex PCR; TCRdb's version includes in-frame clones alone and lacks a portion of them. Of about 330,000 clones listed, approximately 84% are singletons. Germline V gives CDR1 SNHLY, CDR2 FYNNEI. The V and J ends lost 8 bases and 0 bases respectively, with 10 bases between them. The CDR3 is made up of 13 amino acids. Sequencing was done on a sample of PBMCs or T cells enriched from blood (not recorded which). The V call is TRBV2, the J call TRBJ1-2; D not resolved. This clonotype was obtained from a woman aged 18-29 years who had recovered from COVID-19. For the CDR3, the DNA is TGTGCCAGCGGGCAGGTACCTAACTATGGCTACACCTTC. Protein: CASGQVPNYGYTF.